This T cell receptor (beta chain) emerged from a study of T cells after yellow fever vaccination. The wider study: When fractions had low cell numbers, they were prepared with SMART-Seq v4 Ultra Low Input.

Study-level findings and limits: By day 5 rather than day 15, the secondary response had peaked, though it was weaker.

V dropped 1 base and J dropped 2 bases, with 12 bases sitting between them. Germline CDR1 and CDR2: LNHDA and SQIVND (reference sequence). The CDR3 runs 15 residues. This clonotype was recorded many times. As yet, its antigen is unknown. UMIs and a universal primer site were added when TCR cDNA was made by 5'RACE template switching. MiXCR was run by TCRdb on the 5' RACE reads, yielding one entry per CDR3 protein. This table has 160,000 or so distinct CDR3 sequences, about 7% appearing once. The receptor comes from a man aged 18 to 35 who received the YFV17D yellow fever vaccine. Sequencing used CD4+ T cells sorted from PBMCs, obtained 5 to 6 days after the first yellow fever vaccination. The chain combines TRBV19 with TRBJ2-7; D could derive from TRBD1 or TRBD2 (6 bases each). This CDR3 reads CASSIGRGATYEQYF. CDR3 coding DNA: TGTGCCAGTAGTATAGGGAGGGGGGCCACCTACGAGCAGTACTTC.